A single sample is the source of the 4 T cell receptor beta chains below, sequenced in a study of OX40 agonist ivuxolimab in advanced cancers. The assay was immunoSEQ multiplex PCR, and TCRdb's table has in-frame clones only and misses some. The sample carries 60,000 to 75,000 clones, over 75% recorded once. Sample: CD4+ or CD8+ T cells sorted from blood, taken in a trial of the OX40 agonist ivuxolimab. All receptors come from an adult with an advanced solid tumor such as melanoma, head and neck, liver or kidney cancer.

The CDR3 region is CSARIGSEQYF. CDR3 sequence (DNA): TGCAGTGCTAGGATCGGTTCAGAGCAGTACTTC. The rearrangement links TRBV20-1 to TRBJ2-7; D uncertain. Per germline, CDR1 DFQATT and CDR2 SNEGSKA (reference sequence). Trimming took 3 bases from V and 7 from J, leaving 10 bases between them. The CDR3 is 11 residues long.

This rearrangement joins TRBV28 to TRBJ1-1, with no clear D. CDR1 and CDR2 from the germline V gene are MDHEN and SYDVKM. The CDR3 covers 14 residues. V shed 6 bases and J shed 3 bases, with 14 bases lying between them. In DNA, the CDR3 is TGTGCCAGCAGGACTATAGGACCGGACACTGAAGCTTTCTTT. The encoded protein is CASRTIGPDTEAFF.

J is TRBJ2-5 and V is TRBV6-5; D is uncertain. The CDR3 consists of 14 residues. Germline V CDR1 and CDR2: MNHEY, SVGAGI. The V gene lost 2 bases and the J gene lost 5 bases, with 12 bases spanning the gap. CDR3 nucleotides: TGTGCCAGCAGTTACCTTTTCGAAGAGGAGACCCAGTACTTC. As protein: CASSYLFEEETQYF.

The chain links TRBV11-2 to TRBJ1-4; the D is unclear. This CDR3 has 15 amino acids. V lost 4 bases and J lost 5, with 14 bases in between. Germline CDR1 and CDR2: SGHAT and FQNNGV. The CDR3: CASSSGGRMNEKLFF. CDR3 coding DNA: TGTGCCAGCAGCTCGGGTGGACGGATGAATGAAAAACTGTTTTTT.